This TCR beta chain was sequenced during a study of human T cells and chemical hapten exposure. At the level of the study: Weekly scalp doses of diphenylcyclopropenone were given to patients during the approximately 26-week study. Patch tests put 0.01% DPC on the upper back, read at 6 days. General observations from the study: As the donors had alopecia, their immune response may differ from healthy people's.

Details on this clonotype: Its antigen is undetermined.

Germline V gene sequence: CDR1 MDHEN, CDR2 SYDVKM. The CDR3 runs to 13 residues. Trimming stripped 7 bases from V and 9 bases from J, with 13 bases between. TCRdb called the RACE reads again in MiXCR, with one record for every CDR3 protein. The sample records fewer than 300,000 distinct CDR3 sequences, around 7.7% being singletons. Time point: pre-sensitization, week 0. Treatment of the sample: therapeutic diphenylcyclopropenone sensitization with weekly scalp DPC. The template was total RNA from unfractionated whole blood. The chain is built from TRBV28 and TRBJ1-6; D uncertain. Sequenced material: whole blood, taken in connection with sensitization to the hapten diphenylcyclopropenone (DPC). This TCR was recovered from a man younger than 35 with alopecia areata. Some clones in this sample may be carry-over from other donors' samples. CDR3: CASKTTAVSPLHF. In DNA form, the CDR3 reads TGTGCCAGCAAAACGACGGCCGTTTCACCCCTCCACTTT.